This TCR beta chain was recorded in a study of PD-L1 blockade in urothelial cancer. About the research overall: At 6 weeks and at 3 weeks (second dose) after treatment start, blood was analyzed.

TCRdb keeps only in-frame clones here, not all; method: immunoSEQ multiplex PCR. This sample has around 38,000 clones; roughly 90% occur once, and the top ten carry 24%. Time point noted: peripheral blood 6 weeks after treatment start. Study results and caveats: Tumor-associated TCR clones expanded more in blood at 3 weeks in patients with durable benefit.

CDR3 length equals 16 residues. V lost 5 bases to trimming and J lost 0 bases; unmatched junction nucleotides: 4. CDR1 and CDR2 from the germline V gene are SGHAT and FQDESV (reference sequence). This clone was seen a handful of times. Its matching antigen is unknown. The clonotype comes from a man aged 55 to 70 with urothelial cancer. The sequencing used PBMCs, collected around atezolizumab (anti-PD-L1) treatment. The genes are TRBV11-1 and TRBJ1-6; 7 bases line up with TRBD1. The CDR3 nucleotides are TGTGCCAGCAGCGACAGGGCAAGCTCCTATAATTCACCCCTCCACTTT. This translates into CASSDRASSYNSPLHF.